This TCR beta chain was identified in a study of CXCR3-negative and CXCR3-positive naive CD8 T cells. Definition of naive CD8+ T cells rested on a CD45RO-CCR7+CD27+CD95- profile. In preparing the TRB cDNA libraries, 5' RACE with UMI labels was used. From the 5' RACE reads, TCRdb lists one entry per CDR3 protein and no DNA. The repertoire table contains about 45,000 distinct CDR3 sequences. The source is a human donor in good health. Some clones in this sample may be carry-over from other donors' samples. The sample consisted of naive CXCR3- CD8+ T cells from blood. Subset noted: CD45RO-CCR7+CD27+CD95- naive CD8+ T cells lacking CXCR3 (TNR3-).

The CDR3 here is CASSETTYNEQFF. The chain combines TRBV2 with TRBJ2-1. The CDR3 sequence is 13 residues long. Germline values: CDR1 SNHLY, CDR2 FYNNEI. Using reference TRBV2 and TRBJ2-1 for the parts outside the CDR3, the full variable domain is EPEVTQTPSHQVTQMGQEVILRCVPISNHLYFYWYRQILGQKVEFLVSFYNNEISEKSEIFDDQFSVERPDGSNFTLKIRSTKLEDSAMYFCASSETTYNEQFFGPGTRLTVL.